This TCR beta chain comes out of a study of blood T cell repertoires in COVID-19. Across the whole study: Whether acute or convalescent, the COVID-19 samples came from the United States, Italy and Spain. PBMCs, B-cell-depleted T cells, or T cells provided the cDNA or gDNA that made up the material.

Seattle-derived patients entered the study during active infection and were followed longitudinally. Assay: immunoSEQ multiplex PCR; the TCRdb copy retains only in-frame clones and omits some. The sample records 540,000 or so clones, roughly nine tenths being singletons. CDR1 and CDR2 from the germline V gene are GTSNPN and SVGIG (reference sequence). V lost 5 bases and J 5 bases, leaving 10 bases between the germline ends. The CDR3 has 13 amino acids. Sequenced: peripheral blood. The clonotype was recovered from a woman between 50 and 59 years old with COVID-19, enrolled during active disease. The V and J genes are TRBV30 and TRBJ1-6; the D gene is possibly TRBD1 (6 bases). CDR3 in amino acids: CAWDRSDNSPLHF. The CDR3 DNA reads TGTGCCTGGGACAGGTCCGATAATTCACCCCTCCACTTT.